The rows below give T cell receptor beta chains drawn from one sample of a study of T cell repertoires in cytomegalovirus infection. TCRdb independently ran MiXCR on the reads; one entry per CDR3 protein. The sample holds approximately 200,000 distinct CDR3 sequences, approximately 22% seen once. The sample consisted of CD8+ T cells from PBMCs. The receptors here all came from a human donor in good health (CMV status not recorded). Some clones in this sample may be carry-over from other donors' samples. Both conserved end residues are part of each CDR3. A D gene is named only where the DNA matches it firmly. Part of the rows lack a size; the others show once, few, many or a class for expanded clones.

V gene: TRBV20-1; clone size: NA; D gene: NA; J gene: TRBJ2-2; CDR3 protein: CSARQGLDTGELFF; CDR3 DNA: TGCAGTGCACGGCAGGGGTTAGACACCGGGGAGCTGTTTTTT
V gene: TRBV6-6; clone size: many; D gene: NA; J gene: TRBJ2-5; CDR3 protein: CASSYLGFLETQYF; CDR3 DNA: TGTGCCAGCAGTTACCTAGGGTTTTTAGAGACCCAGTACTTC
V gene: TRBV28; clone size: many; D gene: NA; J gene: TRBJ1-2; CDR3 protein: CASSPVGGGYTF; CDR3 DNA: TGTGCCAGCAGTCCCGTGGGCGGTGGCTACACCTTC
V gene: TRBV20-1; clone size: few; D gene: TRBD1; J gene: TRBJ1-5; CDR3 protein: CSARGRDRGRNQPQHF; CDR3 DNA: TGCAGTGCTAGAGGAAGGGACAGGGGGCGGAATCAGCCCCAGCATTTT
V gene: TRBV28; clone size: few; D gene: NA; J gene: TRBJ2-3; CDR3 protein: CATREWADTQYF; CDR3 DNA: TGTGCCACAAGGGAGTGGGCAGATACGCAGTATTTT
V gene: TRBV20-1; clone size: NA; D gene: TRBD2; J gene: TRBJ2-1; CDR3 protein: CSARGGEYNEQFF; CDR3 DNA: TGCAGTGCTAGGGGGGGGGAGTACAATGAGCAGTTCTTC
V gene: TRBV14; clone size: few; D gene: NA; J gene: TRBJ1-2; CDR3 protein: CASSEDSSYGYTF; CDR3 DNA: TGTGCCAGCAGCGAAGACTCTAGCTATGGCTACACCTTC
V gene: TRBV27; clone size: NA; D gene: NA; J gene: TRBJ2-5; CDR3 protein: CASSHRRPETQYF; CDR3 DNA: TGTGCCAGCAGTCACCGGCGTCCGGAGACCCAGTACTTC
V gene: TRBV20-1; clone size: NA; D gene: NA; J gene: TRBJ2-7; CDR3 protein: CSARDSAKNTYEQYF; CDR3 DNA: TGCAGTGCTAGAGATTCGGCGAAAAATACCTACGAGCAGTACTTC
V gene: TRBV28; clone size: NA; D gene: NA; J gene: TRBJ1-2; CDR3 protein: CASSLLEGVEGYTF; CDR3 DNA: TGTGCCAGCAGCTTACTGGAGGGAGTGGAAGGCTACACCTTC
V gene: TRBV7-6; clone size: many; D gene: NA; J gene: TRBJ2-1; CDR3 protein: CASSLAGALNEQFF; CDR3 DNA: TGTGCCAGCAGCTTAGCGGGGGCGCTCAATGAGCAGTTCTTC
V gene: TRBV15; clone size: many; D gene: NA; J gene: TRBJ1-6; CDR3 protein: CATGPGDSSYNSPLHF; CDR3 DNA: TGTGCCACGGGGCCGGGAGATAGCTCCTATAATTCACCCCTCCACTTT
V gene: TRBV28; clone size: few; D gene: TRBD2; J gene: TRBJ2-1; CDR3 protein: CASSQAGNYNEQFF; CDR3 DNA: TGTGCCAGCAGTCAAGCGGGGAACTACAATGAGCAGTTCTTC
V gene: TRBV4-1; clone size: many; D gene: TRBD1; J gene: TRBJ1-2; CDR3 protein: CASSQVRDSNYGYTF; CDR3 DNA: TGCGCCAGCAGCCAGGTACGGGACAGTAACTATGGCTACACCTTC
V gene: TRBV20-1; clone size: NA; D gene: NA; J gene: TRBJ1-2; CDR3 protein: CSARWTWGYTF; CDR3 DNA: TGCAGTGCTAGGTGGACATGGGGCTACACCTTC
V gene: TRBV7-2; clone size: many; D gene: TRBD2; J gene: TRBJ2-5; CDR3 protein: CASSLYGGDGETQYF; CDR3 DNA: TGTGCCAGCAGCTTATACGGGGGGGATGGCGAGACCCAGTACTTC
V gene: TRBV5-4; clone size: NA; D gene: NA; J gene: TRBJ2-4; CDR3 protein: CASSFGLGKNIQYF; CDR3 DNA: TGTGCCAGCAGTTTTGGACTTGGCAAAAACATTCAGTACTTC
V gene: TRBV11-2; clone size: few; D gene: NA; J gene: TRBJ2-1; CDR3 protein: CASSPKGTGYNEQFF; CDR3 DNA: TGTGCCAGCAGCCCCAAGGGTACAGGTTACAATGAGCAGTTCTTC
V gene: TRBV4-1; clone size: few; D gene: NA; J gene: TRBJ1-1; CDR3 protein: CASSQGPSGTEAFF; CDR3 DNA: TGCGCCAGCAGCCAAGGACCCTCGGGCACTGAAGCTTTCTTT
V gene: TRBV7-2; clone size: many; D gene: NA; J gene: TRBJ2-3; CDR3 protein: CASSLLGSTDTQYF; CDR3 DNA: TGTGCCAGCAGCTTGCTGGGTAGCACAGATACGCAGTATTTT
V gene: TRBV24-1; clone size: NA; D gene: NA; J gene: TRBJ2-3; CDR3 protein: CATSDPKSSLKGPDTQYF; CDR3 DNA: TGTGCCACCAGTGACCCGAAATCTAGCCTAAAAGGCCCAGATACGCAGTATTTT
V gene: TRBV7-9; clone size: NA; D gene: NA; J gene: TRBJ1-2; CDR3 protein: CASSLLGYYGYTF; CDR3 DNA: TGTGCCAGCAGCTTATTAGGGTACTATGGCTACACCTTC
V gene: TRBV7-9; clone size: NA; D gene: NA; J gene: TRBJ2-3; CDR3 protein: CASRAGTPSTDTQYF; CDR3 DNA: TGTGCCAGCAGAGCCGGGACACCTAGCACAGATACGCAGTATTTT
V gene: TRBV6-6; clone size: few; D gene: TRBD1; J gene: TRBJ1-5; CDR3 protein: CASTRGTGGKQPQHF; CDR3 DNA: TGTGCCAGCACCCGAGGGACAGGGGGCAAACAGCCCCAGCATTTT
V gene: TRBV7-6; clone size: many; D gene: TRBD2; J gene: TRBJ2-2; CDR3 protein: CASSLESSGNTGELFF; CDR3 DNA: TGTGCCAGCAGCTTAGAGTCTAGCGGCAACACCGGGGAGCTGTTTTTT
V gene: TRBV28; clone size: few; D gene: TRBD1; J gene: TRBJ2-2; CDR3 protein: CASSFDFGTENTGELFF; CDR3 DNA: TGTGCCAGCAGTTTTGATTTTGGGACAGAGAACACCGGGGAGCTGTTTTTT
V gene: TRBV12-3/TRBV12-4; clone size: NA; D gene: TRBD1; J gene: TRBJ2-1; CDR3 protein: CASTSGQGRYNEQFF; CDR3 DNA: TGTGCCAGCACCTCGGGACAGGGCCGTTACAATGAGCAGTTCTTC
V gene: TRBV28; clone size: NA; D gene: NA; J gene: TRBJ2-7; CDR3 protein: CASSFRLVSGEQYF; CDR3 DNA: TGTGCCAGCAGTTTCCGACTAGTATCGGGAGAGCAGTACTTC
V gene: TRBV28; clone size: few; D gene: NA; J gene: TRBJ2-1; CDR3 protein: CASSLWGAESYNEQFF; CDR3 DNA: TGTGCCAGCAGCCTTTGGGGGGCGGAATCCTACAATGAGCAGTTCTTC
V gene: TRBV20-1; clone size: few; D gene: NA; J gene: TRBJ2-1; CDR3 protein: CSAPGEGGAGNEQFF; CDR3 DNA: TGCAGTGCTCCCGGGGAGGGGGGGGCAGGAAATGAGCAGTTCTTC
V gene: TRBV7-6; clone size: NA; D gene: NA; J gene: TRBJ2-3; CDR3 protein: CASSTGSPDTQYF; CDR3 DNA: TGTGCCAGCAGCACAGGGAGTCCAGATACGCAGTATTTT
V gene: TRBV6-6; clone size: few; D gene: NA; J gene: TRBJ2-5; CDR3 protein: CASSYSRETQYF; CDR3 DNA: TGTGCCAGCAGTTACTCGAGGGAGACCCAGTACTTC
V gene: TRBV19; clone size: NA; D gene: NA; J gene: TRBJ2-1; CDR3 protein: CASHVGPGDEQFF; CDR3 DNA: TGTGCCAGTCACGTAGGCCCGGGCGATGAGCAGTTCTTC